This is a list of T cell receptor beta chains from one sample in a study of T cell repertoires in cytomegalovirus infection. These receptors have no known antigen. TCRdb re-called the reads with MiXCR, one entry per CDR3 protein. The data contain nearly 700,000 distinct CDR3 sequences, approximately 33% of them singletons. The sample here was cultured PBMCs, taken from culture after CMV antigen stimulation. Source of these receptors: a human donor in good health (CMV status not recorded). Some clones in this sample may be carry-over from other donors' samples. Each CDR3 is given with its conserved first and last residue. D genes are given only for firm matches. Clone size is shown for a subset of rows, as once, few, many or a class of expanded clone.

>-|TRBV2|15|-|TRBJ1-1
CASSPDSNQGTEAFF
TGTGCCAGCAGTCCCGACAGCAACCAAGGCACTGAAGCTTTCTTT
>-|TRBV6-1|13|-|TRBJ2-5
CAGGWGIQETQYF
TGTGCCGGAGGGTGGGGGATCCAAGAGACCCAGTACTTC
>-|TRBV27|15|-|TRBJ2-7
CASSLSPPPGAAQYF
TGTGCCAGCAGTTTATCCCCCCCACCCGGCGCGGCGCAGTACTTC
>few|TRBV11-2|15|-|TRBJ2-4
CASSLSALAKNIQYF
TGTGCCAGCAGCTTATCGGCTCTCGCCAAAAACATTCAGTACTTC
>few|TRBV7-9|12|TRBD1|TRBJ2-7
CASGTGTYEQYF
TGTGCCAGCGGGACAGGGACCTACGAGCAGTACTTC
>few|TRBV7-6|13|-|TRBJ2-5
CASSHRFQETQYF
TGTGCCAGCAGCCACAGGTTCCAAGAGACCCAGTACTTC
>-|TRBV5-1|15|-|TRBJ1-6
CASSWDRRSNSPLHF
TGCGCCAGCAGCTGGGACCGAAGATCTAATTCACCCCTCCACTTT
>few|TRBV20-1|15|TRBD2|TRBJ2-1
CSASPPGTIYNEQFF
TGCAGTGCTAGTCCCCCAGGGACTATCTACAATGAGCAGTTCTTC
>-|TRBV11-1|15|TRBD1|TRBJ2-7
CASNLPGRGLEEQYF
TGTGCCAGCAACTTACCCGGCAGGGGGTTAGAAGAGCAGTACTTC
>few|TRBV4-2|16|TRBD1|TRBJ1-1
CASSHTGGAANTEAFF
TGTGCCAGCAGCCACACAGGGGGGGCGGCGAACACTGAAGCTTTCTTT
>few|TRBV7-2|13|-|TRBJ2-5
CASSSEPGETQYF
TGTGCCAGCAGCTCCGAGCCCGGGGAGACCCAGTACTTC
>few|TRBV7-2|14|-|TRBJ1-5
CASSYSVRDQPQHF
TGTGCCAGCAGCTACTCGGTACGGGACCAGCCCCAGCATTTT
>-|TRBV15|17|-|TRBJ2-3
CATSRGAAGTGTDTQYF
TGTGCCACCAGCAGAGGGGCCGCAGGGACGGGGACAGATACGCAGTATTTT
>many|TRBV2|18|TRBD1|TRBJ1-1
CASSGTGAREIMNTEAFF
TGTGCCAGCAGTGGTACAGGGGCCCGAGAGATAATGAACACTGAAGCTTTCTTT
>few|TRBV5-4|15|TRBD2|TRBJ2-3
CASSTSGASTDTQYF
TGTGCCAGCAGCACTAGCGGGGCCAGCACAGATACGCAGTATTTT
>few|TRBV20-1|15|TRBD2|TRBJ2-3
CSARNSGGSVGTQYF
TGCAGTGCTAGGAATAGTGGCGGGAGTGTAGGTACGCAGTATTTT
>few|TRBV7-2|14|-|TRBJ1-1
CASSLATGGLVAFF
TGTGCCAGCAGCTTAGCGACTGGGGGCTTGGTAGCTTTCTTT
>few|TRBV6-6|18|TRBD1|TRBJ2-1
CASSFFPPGTGAYNEQFF
TGTGCCAGCAGTTTTTTCCCTCCCGGGACAGGGGCCTACAATGAGCAGTTCTTC
>-|TRBV15|13|-|TRBJ1-4
CATSRLNVEKLFF
TGTGCCACCAGCAGACTTAACGTAGAAAAACTGTTTTTT
>-|TRBV18|15|-|TRBJ2-1
CASSRGPLRTNEQFF
TGTGCCAGCTCACGGGGACCGCTTAGAACCAATGAGCAGTTCTTC
>few|TRBV3-1|16|-|TRBJ2-3
CASSRLIGISTDTQYF
TGTGCCAGCAGCCGCCTAATAGGGATAAGCACAGATACGCAGTATTTT
>-|TRBV11-3|14|-|TRBJ2-1
CASSIEGGYNEQFF
TGTGCCAGCAGCATCGAGGGGGGCTACAATGAGCAGTTCTTC
>-|TRBV4-3|13|-|TRBJ2-1
CASSQERGDEQFF
TGCGCCAGCAGCCAAGAAAGGGGGGATGAGCAGTTCTTC